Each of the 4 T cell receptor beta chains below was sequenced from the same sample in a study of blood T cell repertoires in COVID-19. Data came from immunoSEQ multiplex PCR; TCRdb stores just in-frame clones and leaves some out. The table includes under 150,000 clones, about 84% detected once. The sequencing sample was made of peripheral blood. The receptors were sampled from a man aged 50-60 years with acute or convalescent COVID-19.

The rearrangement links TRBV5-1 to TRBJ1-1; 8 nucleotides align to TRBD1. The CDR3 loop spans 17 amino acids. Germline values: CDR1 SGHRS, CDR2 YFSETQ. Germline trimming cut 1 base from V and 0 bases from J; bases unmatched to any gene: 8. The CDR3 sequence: CASSLNHRGTMNTEAFF. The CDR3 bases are TGCGCCAGCAGCTTGAATCACAGGGGGACCATGAACACTGAAGCTTTCTTT.

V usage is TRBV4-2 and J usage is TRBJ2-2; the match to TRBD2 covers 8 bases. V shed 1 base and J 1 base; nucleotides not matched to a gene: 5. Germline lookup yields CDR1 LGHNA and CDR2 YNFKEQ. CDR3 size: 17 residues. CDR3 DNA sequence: TGTGCCAGCAGCCAAGGGACGGGGGGGTGGAACACCGGGGAGCTGTTTTTT. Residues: CASSQGTGGWNTGELFF.

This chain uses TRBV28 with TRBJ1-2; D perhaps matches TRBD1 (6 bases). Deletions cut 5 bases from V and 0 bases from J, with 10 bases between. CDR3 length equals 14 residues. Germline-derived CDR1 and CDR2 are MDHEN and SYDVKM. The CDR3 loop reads CASSEQGANYGYTF. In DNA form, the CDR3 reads TGTGCCAGCAGTGAACAGGGTGCTAACTATGGCTACACCTTC.

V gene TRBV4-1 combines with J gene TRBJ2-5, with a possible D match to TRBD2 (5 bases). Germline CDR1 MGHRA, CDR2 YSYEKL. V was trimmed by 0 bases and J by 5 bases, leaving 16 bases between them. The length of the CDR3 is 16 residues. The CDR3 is CASSQERGQHGETQYF. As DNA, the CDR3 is TGCGCCAGCAGCCAAGAAAGAGGGCAGCATGGGGAGACCCAGTACTTC.